The 12 T cell receptor beta chains listed next were all sequenced from one sample in a study of blood T cell repertoires in COVID-19. This table comes from immunoSEQ multiplex PCR, and its TCRdb copy is limited to in-frame clones, with some not included. The sample consists of just under 40,000 clones, about 94% of them appearing once. The sample consisted of peripheral blood. All receptors derive from a human donor with active COVID-19. The donor label of this sample is uncertain.

The chain carries TRBV24-1 and TRBJ2-4; TRBD1 aligns across 8 bases. The CDR3 consists of 17 residues. CDR1 and CDR2 (germline): KGHDR, SFDVKD. The trim removed 2 bases at V and 2 bases at J, leaving 7 bases unmatched. The CDR3 nucleotides read TGTGCCACCAGTGATTCAGGGACAGGCATCTCCAAAAACATTCAGTACTTC. This sequence encodes CATSDSGTGISKNIQYF.

This chain connects TRBV21-1 to TRBJ1-6; the D call in the table, TRBD1, was not verified against the DNA. TRBV21-1 constitutes a pseudogene. CDR3 size: 16 residues. The CDR3 coding sequence is TGTGCCAGCAGCAAAGGCCCTCGGTGGGGGCGTTCACCCCTCCACTTT. As protein: CASSKGPRWGRSPLHF.

V and J are TRBV4-1 and TRBJ2-3; 10 bases are shared with TRBD2. The V gene's germline CDR1 is MGHRA and CDR2 YSYEKL. With 4 bases clipped from V and 4 bases from J, the junction kept 11 bases outside the gene matches. This CDR3 is built from 17 residues. The CDR3 region is CASSPEGSGRLADTQYF. CDR3 sequence (DNA): TGCGCCAGCAGCCCCGAGGGTAGCGGGAGGTTGGCAGATACGCAGTATTTT.

This clone showed up just once. The chain couples TRBV3-1 (or the pseudogene TRBV3-2) to TRBJ1-6, with D uncertain. Looked up from germline, CDR1 is LGHDT and CDR2 is YNNKEL (reference sequence). This CDR3 is built from 17 residues. V was pared by 1 base and J by 10 bases, with 20 bases between. CDR3 DNA: TGTGCCAGCAGCCAAGGAAGAAGAGGCTCAAATAGGTCACCCCTCCACTTT. Its translation: CASSQGRRGSNRSPLHF.

The chain recombines TRBV7-6 with TRBJ2-3; 8 nucleotides agree with TRBD2. The CDR3 has 15 residues. Germline values: CDR1 SGHVS, CDR2 FNYEAQ. Losses at the gene ends were 3 bases for V and 5 bases for J; bases not matched to a gene: 7. The CDR3 nucleotides read TGTGCCAGCAGCTTGGCTATAGCGGGGCTAGATACGCAGTATTTT. Translating it yields CASSLAIAGLDTQYF.

The chain links TRBV5-1 to TRBJ2-7, with TRBD1 matching over 9 bases. Germline lookup yields CDR1 SGHRS and CDR2 YFSETQ. This CDR3 spans 14 amino acids. After removal of 0 bases from V and 6 bases from J, the junction contained 4 bases not matched to a gene. As DNA, the CDR3 is TGCGCCAGCAGCTTGGGGGACAGGGTCCGCGAGCAGTACTTC. Translated, it gives CASSLGDRVREQYF. Supplemented by reference TRBV5-1 and TRBJ2-7, the full variable domain reads KAGVTQTPRYLIKTRGQQVTLSCSPISGHRSVSWYQQTPGQGLQFLFEYFSETQRNKGNFPGRFSGRQFSNSRSEMNVSTLELGDSALYLCASSLGDRVREQYFGPGTRLTVT.

DNA of the CDR3: TGCGCCAGCAGCTTGGTACCCGGGTCTGGTGAAAAACTGTTTTTT. Protein product: CASSLVPGSGEKLFF. This chain links TRBV5-1 with TRBJ1-4; no clear D. CDR1 SGHRS and CDR2 YFSETQ come from the germline V gene. V was shortened by 0 bases and J by 7 bases, with 13 bases between the two germline ends. The CDR3 totals 15 residues.

This chain links TRBV19 with TRBJ2-7; perhaps TRBD1 as D (5 bases). Trimming removed 7 bases from V and 1 base from J, with 8 bases in between. The CDR3 is made up of 12 amino acids. Germline values: CDR1 LNHDA, CDR2 SQIVND (reference sequence). As DNA, the CDR3 is TGTGCCAGTAAGGGGTCATCCTACGAGCAGTACTTC. Translation: CASKGSSYEQYF. Filled out from reference TRBV19 and TRBJ2-7, the complete variable domain reads DGGITQSPKYLFRKEGQNVTLSCEQNLNHDAMYWYRQDPGQGLRLIYYSQIVNDFQKGDIAEGYSVSREKKESFPLTVTSAQKNPTAFYLCASKGSSYEQYFGPGTRLTVT.

The chain has TRBV30 and TRBJ2-3; TRBD2 aligns across 11 bases. CDR1 is GTSNPN, CDR2 SVGIG, per germline (reference sequence). J was trimmed by 2 bases and V by 4 bases; bases with no gene match: 14. The CDR3 spans 18 residues. The CDR3 sequence is CAWTHPPTSGGFTDTQYF. CDR3 nucleotides: TGTGCCTGGACCCACCCTCCTACTAGCGGGGGATTCACAGATACGCAGTATTTT. The full variable domain, rest sourced from reference TRBV30 and TRBJ2-3, is SQTIHQWPATLVQPVGSPLSLECTVEGTSNPNLYWYRQAAGRGLQLLFYSVGIGQISSEVPQNLSASRPQDRQFILSSKKLLLSDSGFYLCAWTHPPTSGGFTDTQYFGPGTRLTVL.

V gene TRBV19 combines with J gene TRBJ2-1, with D tentatively TRBD1 (6 bases). The CDR3 is 14 amino acids. Trimming stripped 3 bases from V and 4 bases from J, with 10 bases between. Germline values: CDR1 LNHDA, CDR2 SQIVND (reference sequence). Here the CDR3 reads CASSIGQYYNEQFF. The CDR3 nucleotides read TGTGCCAGTAGTATTGGACAGTATTACAATGAGCAGTTCTTC.

The V call is TRBV4-3, the J call TRBJ2-5, with 10 bases fitting TRBD2. V lost 0 bases, J lost 5 bases, and 9 bases stayed unmatched. Germline V gene sequence: CDR1 LGHNA, CDR2 YSLEER. The CDR3 runs to 17 residues. CDR3 in amino acids: CASSQDRASGSFETQYF. The CDR3 DNA reads as TGCGCCAGCAGCCAAGATCGGGCTAGCGGGAGTTTCGAGACCCAGTACTTC.

The CDR3: CASSSRLAGGVEQFF. CDR3 bases: TGTGCCAGCAGCTCCCGACTAGCGGGGGGGGTAGAGCAGTTCTTC. This sequence joins TRBV11-3 and TRBJ2-1, with 14 bases matching TRBD2. The V and J ends lost 4 bases and 10 bases, in that order; junction bases with no gene match: 6. This CDR3 is built from 15 residues. CDR1 is SGHNT and CDR2 is YENEEA in the germline V gene.